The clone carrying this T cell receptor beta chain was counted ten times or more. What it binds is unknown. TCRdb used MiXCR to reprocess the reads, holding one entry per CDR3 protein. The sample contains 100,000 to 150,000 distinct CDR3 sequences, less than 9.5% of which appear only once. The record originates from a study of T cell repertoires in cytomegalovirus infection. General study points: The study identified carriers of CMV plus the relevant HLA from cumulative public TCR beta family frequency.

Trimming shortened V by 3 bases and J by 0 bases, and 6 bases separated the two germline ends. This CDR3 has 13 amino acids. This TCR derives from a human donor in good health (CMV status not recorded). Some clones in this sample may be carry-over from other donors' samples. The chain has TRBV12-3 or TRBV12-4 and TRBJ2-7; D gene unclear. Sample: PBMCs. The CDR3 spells CASSFDNSYEQYF. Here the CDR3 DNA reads TGTGCCAGCAGTTTCGACAACTCCTACGAGCAGTACTTC.